This TCR beta chain derives from a study of cytomegalovirus exposure and HLA in healthy donors. This clone came up once. The antigen remains unidentified. The CDR3 runs to 13 residues. Germline lookup yields CDR1 SSHAT and CDR2 FNYEAQ (reference sequence). Trimming pared 1 base from V and 3 bases from J, leaving 6 bases between. Study-wide results and limits: Solely CMV serostatus was available to characterize immune exposure. Within an earlier analysis, most TCR beta V segments proved productive either about 90% or about 30% of the time. The study designated 150 or so TCR beta chains cytomegalovirus-associated.

The PCR made use of 60 Vbeta and 13 Jbeta primers. Only in-frame clones appear in the TCRdb table, and some are missing; sequencing was by immunoSEQ multiplex PCR. This table holds over 55,000 clones, around 81% found once. Sequenced: PBMCs. The genes are TRBV7-7 and TRBJ1-1; D is undetermined. This clonotype was obtained from a male donor in good health and CMV-seronegative. CDR3 sequence reads: CASSLDGDTEAFF. In nucleotides, the CDR3 is TGTGCCAGCAGCTTAGACGGAGACACTGAAGCTTTCTTT.